These T cell receptor beta chains were read from a single sample in a study of T-cell reconstitution after alpha-beta-depleted transplantation in children. A single record per CDR3 protein comes from TCRdb applying MiXCR to the PCR reads. Altogether about 400,000 distinct CDR3 sequences are present, about an eighth being singletons, with the ten largest covering approximately 4.3%. Sequences were derived from PBMCs, sampled from the stem cell graft. Receptors were obtained from a human donor who donated a stem cell graft to a child with Fanconi anemia. CDR3s include the opening cysteine and the closing phenylalanine or tryptophan. Each record gives: clone size, D gene, J gene, V gene, CDR3 protein, CDR3 DNA. The D gene is left open where the match is weak. Size is omitted from some rows. Given values are once, few, many or a class for expanded clones.

clone size: few
D gene: .
J gene: TRBJ2-3
V gene: TRBV24-1
CDR3 protein: CATSDSGKDTQYF
CDR3 DNA: TGTGCCACCAGTGACTCCGGAAAAGATACGCAGTATTTT

clone size: .
D gene: .
J gene: TRBJ2-3
V gene: TRBV7-9
CDR3 protein: CASSLPAERVYTDTQYF
CDR3 DNA: TGTGCCAGCAGCTTGCCCGCTGAGCGGGTGTACACAGATACGCAGTATTTT

clone size: .
D gene: .
J gene: TRBJ2-2
V gene: TRBV3-1
CDR3 protein: CASSQEDRGSDTGELFF
CDR3 DNA: TGTGCCAGCAGCCAAGAGGATCGCGGTTCGGACACCGGGGAGCTGTTTTTT

clone size: .
D gene: .
J gene: TRBJ1-4
V gene: TRBV3-1
CDR3 protein: CASSLHGATNEKLFF
CDR3 DNA: TGTGCCAGCAGCCTCCACGGTGCAACTAATGAAAAACTGTTTTTT

clone size: .
D gene: .
J gene: TRBJ1-2
V gene: TRBV6-1
CDR3 protein: CASTNLQGYDGYTF
CDR3 DNA: TGTGCCAGCACCAACCTACAGGGATACGATGGCTACACCTTC

clone size: many
D gene: .
J gene: TRBJ2-1
V gene: TRBV15
CDR3 protein: CATSNPGEGYNEQFF
CDR3 DNA: TGTGCCACCAGCAACCCAGGGGAGGGCTACAATGAGCAGTTCTTC

clone size: many
D gene: TRBD1
J gene: TRBJ1-4
V gene: TRBV24-1
CDR3 protein: CATSDPTGSGEKLFF
CDR3 DNA: TGTGCCACCAGTGACCCGACAGGGTCAGGTGAAAAACTGTTTTTT

clone size: few
D gene: .
J gene: TRBJ2-1
V gene: TRBV12-5
CDR3 protein: CASGWSGRGSYNEQFF
CDR3 DNA: TGTGCTAGTGGTTGGTCTGGCAGGGGCTCCTACAATGAGCAGTTCTTC

clone size: few
D gene: .
J gene: TRBJ2-3
V gene: TRBV28
CDR3 protein: CASSTTGPLGDTQYF
CDR3 DNA: TGTGCCAGCAGCACCACCGGACCCCTTGGGGATACGCAGTATTTT

clone size: few
D gene: .
J gene: TRBJ1-2
V gene: TRBV29-1
CDR3 protein: CSVELTGRTDYGYTF
CDR3 DNA: TGCAGCGTTGAATTAACTGGTCGGACAGATTATGGCTACACCTTC

clone size: once
D gene: .
J gene: TRBJ1-4
V gene: TRBV20-1
CDR3 protein: CSASLDSGTNEKLFF
CDR3 DNA: TGCAGTGCTAGCCTCGACAGTGGGACTAATGAAAAACTGTTTTTT

clone size: .
D gene: TRBD1
J gene: TRBJ1-2
V gene: TRBV6-5
CDR3 protein: CATSRTGVGGYGYTF
CDR3 DNA: TGTGCCACCAGCCGAACAGGGGTTGGGGGATATGGCTACACCTTC

clone size: .
D gene: .
J gene: TRBJ1-5
V gene: TRBV27
CDR3 protein: CASSHTDSNQPQHF
CDR3 DNA: TGTGCCAGCAGTCACACCGATAGCAATCAGCCCCAGCATTTT

clone size: many
D gene: .
J gene: TRBJ2-2
V gene: TRBV18
CDR3 protein: CASSPKQGPTGELFF
CDR3 DNA: TGTGCCAGCTCACCAAAGCAGGGGCCCACCGGGGAGCTGTTTTTT

clone size: many
D gene: TRBD1
J gene: TRBJ2-5
V gene: TRBV7-9
CDR3 protein: CASSPRTGNLQYF
CDR3 DNA: TGTGCCAGCAGCCCAAGGACAGGCAACCTCCAGTACTTC

clone size: many
D gene: .
J gene: TRBJ1-1
V gene: TRBV3-1
CDR3 protein: CASSQEGLSEAFF
CDR3 DNA: TGTGCCAGCAGCCAAGAAGGATTGTCTGAAGCTTTCTTT

clone size: .
D gene: .
J gene: TRBJ1-1
V gene: TRBV9
CDR3 protein: CASTAGPLNTEAFF
CDR3 DNA: TGTGCCAGCACGGCAGGCCCTTTGAACACTGAAGCTTTCTTT

clone size: many
D gene: .
J gene: TRBJ2-3
V gene: TRBV4-3
CDR3 protein: CASSHGIGAADTQYF
CDR3 DNA: TGCGCCAGCAGCCACGGCATCGGTGCCGCGGATACGCAGTATTTT

clone size: .
D gene: TRBD1
J gene: TRBJ2-1
V gene: TRBV12-3/TRBV12-4
CDR3 protein: CASSFWTGGVSYNEQFF
CDR3 DNA: TGTGCCAGCAGTTTCTGGACAGGGGGGGTTTCCTACAATGAGCAGTTCTTC

clone size: many
D gene: .
J gene: TRBJ1-3
V gene: TRBV29-1
CDR3 protein: CSVGEAAGNTIYF
CDR3 DNA: TGCAGCGTTGGGGAGGCTGCTGGAAACACCATATATTTT

clone size: .
D gene: TRBD1
J gene: TRBJ1-4
V gene: TRBV3-1
CDR3 protein: CASSADRGNEKLFF
CDR3 DNA: TGTGCCAGCAGCGCGGACAGGGGTAATGAAAAACTGTTTTTT

clone size: many
D gene: .
J gene: TRBJ1-1
V gene: TRBV10-3
CDR3 protein: CAISEGGSNTEAFF
CDR3 DNA: TGTGCCATCAGTGAAGGGGGTTCCAACACTGAAGCTTTCTTT

clone size: .
D gene: TRBD1
J gene: TRBJ2-7
V gene: TRBV3-1
CDR3 protein: CASSRLTGTYEQYF
CDR3 DNA: TGTGCCAGCAGCCGGTTGACAGGGACCTACGAGCAGTACTTC

clone size: many
D gene: .
J gene: TRBJ2-2
V gene: TRBV5-1
CDR3 protein: CASSLFGSANTGELFF
CDR3 DNA: TGCGCCAGCAGCTTGTTTGGTTCGGCGAACACCGGGGAGCTGTTTTTT

clone size: few
D gene: .
J gene: TRBJ2-5
V gene: TRBV11-2
CDR3 protein: CASSLQVAGETQYF
CDR3 DNA: TGTGCCAGCAGCCTTCAGGTGGCCGGGGAGACCCAGTACTTC